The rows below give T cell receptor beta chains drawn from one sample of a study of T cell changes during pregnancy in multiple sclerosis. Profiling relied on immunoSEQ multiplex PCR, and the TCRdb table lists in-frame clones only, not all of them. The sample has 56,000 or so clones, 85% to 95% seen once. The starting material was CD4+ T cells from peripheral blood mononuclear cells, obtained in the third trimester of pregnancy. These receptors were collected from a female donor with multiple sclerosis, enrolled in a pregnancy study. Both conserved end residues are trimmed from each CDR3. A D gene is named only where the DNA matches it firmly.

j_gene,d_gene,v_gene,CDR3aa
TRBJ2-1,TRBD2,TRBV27,ASSFRTSGPSSYNEQF
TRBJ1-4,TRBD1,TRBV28,AVTGGASEKLF
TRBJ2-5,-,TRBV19,ASSIGFMRRGQETQY
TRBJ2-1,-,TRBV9,ASSVGQGPFNEQF
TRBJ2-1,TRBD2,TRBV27,ASSPRLAGGKNEQF
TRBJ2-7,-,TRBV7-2,ASSLQAGTSYEQY
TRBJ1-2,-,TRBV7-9,ASSFFTDGYT
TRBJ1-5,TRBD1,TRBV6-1,ASSWTGGQDQPQH
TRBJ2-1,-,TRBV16,ASSQSLRGGQF
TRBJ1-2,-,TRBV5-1,ASSLGGSQGDT
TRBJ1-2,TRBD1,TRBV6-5,ASSYSLQGRYGYT
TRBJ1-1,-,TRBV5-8,ASSLREGAF
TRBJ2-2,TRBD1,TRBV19,ASSIHRGRNTGELF
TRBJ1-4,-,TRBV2,ASSDSGPYNEKLF
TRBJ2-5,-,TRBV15,ATSGAVRTGETQY
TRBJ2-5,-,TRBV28,ASSLPAGDKETQY
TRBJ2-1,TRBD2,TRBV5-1,ASSATSGYYNEQF
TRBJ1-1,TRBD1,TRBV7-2,ASSPGTGGRAF
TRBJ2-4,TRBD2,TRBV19,ASSTTSGVQY
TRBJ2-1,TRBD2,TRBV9,ASSPLAGAYNEQF
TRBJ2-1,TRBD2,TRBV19,ASSMASGRINEQF
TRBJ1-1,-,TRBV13,ASSRTGTEAF
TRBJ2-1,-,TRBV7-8,ASSLKRALDEQF
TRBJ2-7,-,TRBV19,ASSSPAYEQY
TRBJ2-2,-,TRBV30,ACGILEGVGELF